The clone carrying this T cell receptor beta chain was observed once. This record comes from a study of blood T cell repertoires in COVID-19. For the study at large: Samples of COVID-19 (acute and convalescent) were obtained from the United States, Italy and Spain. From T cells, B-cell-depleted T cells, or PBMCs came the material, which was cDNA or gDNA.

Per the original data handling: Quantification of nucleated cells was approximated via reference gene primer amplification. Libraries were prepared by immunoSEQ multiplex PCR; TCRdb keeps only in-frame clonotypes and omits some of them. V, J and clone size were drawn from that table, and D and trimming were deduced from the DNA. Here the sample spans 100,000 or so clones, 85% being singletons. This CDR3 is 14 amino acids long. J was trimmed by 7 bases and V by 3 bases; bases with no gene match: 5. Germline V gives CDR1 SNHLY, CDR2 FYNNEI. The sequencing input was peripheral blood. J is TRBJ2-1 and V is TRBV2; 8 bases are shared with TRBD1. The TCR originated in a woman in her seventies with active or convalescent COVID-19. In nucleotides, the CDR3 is TGTGCCAGCAGTGATATACAGGGGGTGAATGAGCAGTTCTTC. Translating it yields CASSDIQGVNEQFF.